These 5 T cell receptor beta chains were sequenced from one sample in a study of T cells in Graves' hyperthyroidism and ophthalmopathy. RNA transcripts served as the template for amplifying TCR beta CDR3 regions. Researchers ran a first-round RT-PCR on the TCR CDR3 using the HTBI primer set. TCRdb reprocessed the multiplex PCR reads via MiXCR and lists one record per CDR3 protein. This sample has around 580,000 distinct CDR3 sequences, with approximately 15% found just once. Specimen: blood. The source of these receptors is a woman between 18 and 30 years old with Graves' hyperthyroidism.

Of note for this clonotype: One junction end does not reproduce the germline sequence, and a read error may be involved. The chain has TRBV7-9 and TRBJ2-7; D might be TRBD1 or TRBD2, each matching 5 bases. CDR1 and CDR2 from the germline V gene are SEHNR and FQNEAQ (reference sequence). This CDR3 has 15 residues. The CDR3 region is CASSLAIGARDELYF. The CDR3 DNA reads TGTGCCAGCAGCTTAGCGATAGGGGCTCGGGACGAGCTGTACTTC. Full variable domain (outside the CDR3, taken from reference TRBV7-9 and TRBJ2-7): DTGVSQNPRHKITKRGQNVTFRCDPISEHNRLYWYRQTLGQGPEFLTYFQNEAQLEKSRLLSDRFSAERPKGSFSTLEIQRTEQGDSAMYLCASSLAIGARDELYFGPGTRLTVT.

V usage is TRBV6-2 or TRBV6-3 and J usage is TRBJ2-7; TRBD1 aligns across 8 bases. With 7 bases clipped from V and 2 bases from J, the junction kept 10 bases outside the gene matches. Germline CDR1 reads MNHEY; CDR2 reads SVGEGT. The CDR3 runs 15 residues. The CDR3 sequence: CASTNGAGGPYEQYF. The CDR3 nucleotides are TGTGCCAGCACTAACGGGGCAGGGGGCCCCTACGAGCAGTACTTC.

In this sample, this clonotype turned up many times. The genes are TRBV3-1 and TRBJ2-7; D is unclear. V lost 5 bases and J 3 bases, leaving 5 bases between the germline ends. CDR1 is LGHDT, CDR2 YNNKEL, per germline (reference sequence). CDR3 length equals 11 residues. The CDR3: CASSGNYEQYF. The CDR3 DNA follows: TGTGCCAGCAGCGGGAACTACGAGCAGTACTTC.

This clonotype was seen many times. V usage is TRBV6-1 and J usage is TRBJ2-7, with D uncertain. The CDR3 has 11 residues. Germline V gives CDR1 MNHNS, CDR2 SASEGT. The ends were cut back, 0 bases at V and 9 bases at J, with 6 bases in the middle. CDR3 nucleotide sequence: TGTGCCAGCAGTGAAGCCGAGCGGCAGTACTTC. Translation gives CASSEAERQYF.

V usage is TRBV29-1 and J usage is TRBJ2-7; D call uncertain. The V gene lost 4 bases and the J gene lost 0 bases, with 10 bases spanning the gap. The V gene's germline CDR1 is SQVTM and CDR2 ANQGSEA. The CDR3 runs 13 residues. Here the CDR3 DNA reads TGCAGCGTTGTCCCAGCAGGCTCCTACGAGCAGTACTTC. Amino acid sequence: CSVVPAGSYEQYF.